The clone carrying this T cell receptor (beta chain) was seen a single time. Its antigen is unknown. The naive CD8 fraction comprised CD45RO-negative cells positively selected for CCR7 and excluded terminally differentiated effector memory CD45RA+ cells. The V end was cut by 0 bases, the J end by 8 bases, with 13 bases between. The CDR3 contains 15 residues. From germline, CDR1 is LGHNA and CDR2 YSLEER. Measured with immunoSEQ multiplex PCR; TCRdb has only the in-frame clones, and not every one. The sample yields 1.5 million to 2.5 million clones, about 95% seen once. The record originates from a study of shared clonotypes between healthy human individuals. The overall study: Donor ages ranged 18 to 49 years: a couple of women, a few men.

Study findings and constraints: Incompleteness in sorted-subset sequencing, despite large depth, was shown by rarefaction. Among donors, sharing of clonotypes was expected to be affected by sequencing depth.

Sequencing was carried out using naive CD8+ T cells sorted from blood. The source is a man younger than 35 in good health. The V call is TRBV4-3, the J call TRBJ1-4; D is undetermined. The CDR3, as DNA: TGCGCCAGCAGCCAAGACGAGGGCCCAGGCGAAAAACTGTTTTTT. Translation: CASSQDEGPGEKLFF.